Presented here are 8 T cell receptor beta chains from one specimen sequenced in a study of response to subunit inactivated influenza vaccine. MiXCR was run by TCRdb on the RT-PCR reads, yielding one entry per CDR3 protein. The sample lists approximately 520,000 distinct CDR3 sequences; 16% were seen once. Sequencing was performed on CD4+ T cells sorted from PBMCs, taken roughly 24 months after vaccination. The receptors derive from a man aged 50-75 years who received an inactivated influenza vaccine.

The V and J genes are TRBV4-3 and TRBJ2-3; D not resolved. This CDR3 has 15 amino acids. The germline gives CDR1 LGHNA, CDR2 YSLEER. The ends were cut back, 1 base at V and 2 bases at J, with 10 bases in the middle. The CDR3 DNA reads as TGCGCCAGCAGCCAAGGAGGCGGCTTCACAGATACGCAGTATTTT. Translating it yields CASSQGGGFTDTQYF.

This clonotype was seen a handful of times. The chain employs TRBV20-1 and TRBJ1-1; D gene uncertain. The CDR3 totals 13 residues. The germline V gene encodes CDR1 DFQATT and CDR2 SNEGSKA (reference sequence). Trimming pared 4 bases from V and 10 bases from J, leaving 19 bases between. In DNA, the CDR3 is TGCAGTGCTACTAGTCCGGACGCCGGTGGAGCTTTCTTT. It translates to CSATSPDAGGAFF.

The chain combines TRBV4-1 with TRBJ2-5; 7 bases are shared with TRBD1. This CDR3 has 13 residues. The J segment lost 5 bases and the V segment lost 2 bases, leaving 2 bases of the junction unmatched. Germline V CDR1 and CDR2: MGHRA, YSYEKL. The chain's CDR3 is CASSQRGHETQYF. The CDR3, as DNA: TGCGCCAGCAGCCAAAGGGGGCATGAGACCCAGTACTTC.

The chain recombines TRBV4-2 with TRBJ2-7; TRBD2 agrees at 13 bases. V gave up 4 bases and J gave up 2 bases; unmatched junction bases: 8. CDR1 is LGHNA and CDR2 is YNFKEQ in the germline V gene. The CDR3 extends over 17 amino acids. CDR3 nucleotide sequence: TGTGCCAGCAGCCGGGGCGGGACTAGCGGGGCAACCTACGAGCAGTACTTC. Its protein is CASSRGGTSGATYEQYF.

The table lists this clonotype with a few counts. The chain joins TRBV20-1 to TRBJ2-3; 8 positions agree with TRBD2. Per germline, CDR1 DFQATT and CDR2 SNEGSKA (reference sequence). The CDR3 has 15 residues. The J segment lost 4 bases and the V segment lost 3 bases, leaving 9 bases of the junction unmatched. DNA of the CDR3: TGCAGTGCTAGCCGTCCGGGAGGGCCCGCAGATACGCAGTATTTT. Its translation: CSASRPGGPADTQYF.

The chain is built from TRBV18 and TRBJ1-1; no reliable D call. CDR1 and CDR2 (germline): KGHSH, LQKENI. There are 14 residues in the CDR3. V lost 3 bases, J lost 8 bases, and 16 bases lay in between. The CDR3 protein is CASSPMATPTEAFF. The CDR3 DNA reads TGTGCCAGCTCACCCATGGCAACGCCCACCGAAGCTTTCTTT.

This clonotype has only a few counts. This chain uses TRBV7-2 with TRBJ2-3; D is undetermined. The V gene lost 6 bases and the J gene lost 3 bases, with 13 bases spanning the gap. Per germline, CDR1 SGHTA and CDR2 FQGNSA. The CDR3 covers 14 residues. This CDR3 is CASSQVVLTDTQYF. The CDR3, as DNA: TGTGCCAGCAGTCAAGTCGTCCTTACAGATACGCAGTATTTT.

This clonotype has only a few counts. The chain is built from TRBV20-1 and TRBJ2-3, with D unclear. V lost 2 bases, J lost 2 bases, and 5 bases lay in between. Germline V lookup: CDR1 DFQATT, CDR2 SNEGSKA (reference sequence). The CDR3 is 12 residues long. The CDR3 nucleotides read TGCAGTGCTAGATTGGCCACAGATACGCAGTATTTT. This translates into CSARLATDTQYF.